Listed here are 5 T cell receptor beta chains from one sample, sequenced in a study of OX40 agonist ivuxolimab in advanced cancers. TCRdb keeps only in-frame clones here, not all; method: immunoSEQ multiplex PCR. The sample has tens of thousands of clones, about nine tenths seen once. Sequencing used CD4+ or CD8+ T cells sorted from blood, obtained in a trial of the OX40 agonist ivuxolimab. Receptors were obtained from an adult with an advanced solid tumor such as melanoma, head and neck, liver or kidney cancer.

V gene TRBV5-8 combines with J gene TRBJ2-5, with TRBD2 matching 10 bases. This CDR3 has 16 residues. Germline-derived CDR1 and CDR2 are SGHTS and YDEGEE. Germline trimming cut 0 bases from V and 6 bases from J; bases unmatched to any gene: 8. CDR3 nucleotides: TGTGCCAGCAGCTTGGTCGGTAGCGGGGGGCTGAAGACCCAGTACTTC. This encodes CASSLVGSGGLKTQYF. Full variable domain (rest looked up from reference TRBV5-8 and TRBJ2-5): EAGVTQSPTHLIKTRGQQATLRCSPISGHTSVYWYQQALGLGLQFLLWYDEGEERNRGNFPPRFSGRQFPNYSSELNVNALELEDSALYLCASSLVGSGGLKTQYFGPGTRLLVL.

The J gene is TRBJ2-1, the V gene TRBV9, with 10 bases matching TRBD2. CDR1 SGDLS and CDR2 YYNGEE come from the germline V gene. Trimming cost V 7 bases and J 5 bases; bases outside gene matches: 9. This CDR3 is 15 amino acids long. As DNA, the CDR3 is TGTGCCAGCGCCGTAGAGCGGGGGGGGGACAATGAGCAGTTCTTC. This sequence encodes CASAVERGGDNEQFF.

The V and J genes are TRBV27 and TRBJ2-2; D is undetermined. The CDR3 length is 12 residues. Trimming pared 5 bases from V and 5 bases from J, leaving 6 bases between. Germline CDR1 and CDR2: MNHEY and SMNVEV (reference sequence). In DNA form, the CDR3 reads TGTGCCAGCAGTGCGATAACCGGGGAGCTGTTTTTT. Its translation is CASSAITGELFF.

The chain employs TRBV4-1 and TRBJ2-7, with 8 bases matching TRBD1. Per the germline V gene, CDR1 is MGHRA and CDR2 is YSYEKL. The CDR3 length is 15 residues. V lost 4 bases to trimming and J lost 2 bases; unmatched junction nucleotides: 7. In nucleotides, the CDR3 is TGCGCCAGCAGCCCCTCCGGGACAGGTACCTACGAGCAGTACTTC. Translation gives CASSPSGTGTYEQYF.

V gene TRBV7-2 combines with J gene TRBJ1-1; no definite D call. The CDR3 totals 11 residues. Deletions cut 5 bases from V and 3 bases from J, with 4 bases between. Germline loops: CDR1 SGHTA, CDR2 FQGNSA. The CDR3: CASSPHTEAFF. The CDR3, as DNA: TGTGCCAGCAGCCCACACACTGAAGCTTTCTTT.